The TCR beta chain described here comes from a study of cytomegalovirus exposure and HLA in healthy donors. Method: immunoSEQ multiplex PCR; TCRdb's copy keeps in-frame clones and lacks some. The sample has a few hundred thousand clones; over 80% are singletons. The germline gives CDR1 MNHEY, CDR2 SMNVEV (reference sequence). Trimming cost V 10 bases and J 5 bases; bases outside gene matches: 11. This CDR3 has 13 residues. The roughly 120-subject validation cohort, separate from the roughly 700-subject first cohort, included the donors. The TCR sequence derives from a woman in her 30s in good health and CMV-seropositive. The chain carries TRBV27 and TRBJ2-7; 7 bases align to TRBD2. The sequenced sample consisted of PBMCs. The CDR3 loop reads CATSGRGNDEQYF. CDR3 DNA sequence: TGTGCCACCTCAGGGAGGGGCAACGACGAGCAGTACTTC.